The source of this TCR beta chain is a study of CD8+ T cells in alopecia areata. Sequencing relied on a cDNA template that was reverse transcribed from extracted RNA. Assay used: immunoSEQ multiplex PCR; TCRdb lists only in-frame clones, some missing. The data hold fewer than 200,000 clones, with roughly 70% observed a single time. Collected material from alopecia areata patients comprised lesional scalp punch biopsies and peripheral blood. With 3 bases removed from V and 5 bases from J, the gap between germline ends came to 4 bases. The CDR3 contains 12 residues. Per germline, CDR1 LNHNV and CDR2 YYDKDF (reference sequence).

This sequence joins TRBV15 and TRBJ2-2; D uncertain. Specimen: CD8+ T cells sorted from blood, collected at week 0. The source of this sequence is a human donor with alopecia areata. Here the CDR3 DNA reads TGTGCCACCAGCAGGGGAACCGGGGAGCTGTTTTTT. The encoded protein is CATSRGTGELFF.